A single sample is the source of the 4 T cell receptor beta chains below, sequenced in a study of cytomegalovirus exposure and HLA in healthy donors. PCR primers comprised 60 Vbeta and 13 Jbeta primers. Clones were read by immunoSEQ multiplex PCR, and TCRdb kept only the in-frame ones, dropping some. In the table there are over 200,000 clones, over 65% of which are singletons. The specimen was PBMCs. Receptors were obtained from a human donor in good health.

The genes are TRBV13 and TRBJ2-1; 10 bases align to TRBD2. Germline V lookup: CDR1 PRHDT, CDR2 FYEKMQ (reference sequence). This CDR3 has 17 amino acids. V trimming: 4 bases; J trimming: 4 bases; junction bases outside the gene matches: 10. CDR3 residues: CASSSFFGTSVYNEQFF. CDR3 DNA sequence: TGTGCCAGCAGCTCTTTTTTCGGGACTAGCGTTTACAATGAGCAGTTCTTC.

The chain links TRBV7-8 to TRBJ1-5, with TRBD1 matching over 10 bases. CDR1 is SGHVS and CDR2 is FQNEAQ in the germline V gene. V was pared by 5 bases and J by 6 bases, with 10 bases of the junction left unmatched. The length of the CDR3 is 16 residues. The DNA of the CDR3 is TGTGCCAGCAGCACCCGGGACAGGGGAGGACGTCAGCCCCAGCATTTT. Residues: CASSTRDRGGRQPQHF.

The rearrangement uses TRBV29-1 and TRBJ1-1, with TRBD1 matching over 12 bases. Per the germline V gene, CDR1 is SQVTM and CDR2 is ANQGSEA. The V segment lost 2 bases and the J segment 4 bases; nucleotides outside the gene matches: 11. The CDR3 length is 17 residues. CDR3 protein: CSVEKFGTGGAFTEAFF. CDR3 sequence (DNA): TGCAGCGTTGAAAAATTCGGGACAGGGGGCGCATTCACTGAAGCTTTCTTT. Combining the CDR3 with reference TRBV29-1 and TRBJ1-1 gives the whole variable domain SAVISQKPSRDICQRGTSLTIQCQVDSQVTMMFWYRQQPGQSLTLIATANQGSEATYESGFVIDKFPISRPNLTFSTLTVSNMSPEDSSIYLCSVEKFGTGGAFTEAFFGQGTRLTVV.

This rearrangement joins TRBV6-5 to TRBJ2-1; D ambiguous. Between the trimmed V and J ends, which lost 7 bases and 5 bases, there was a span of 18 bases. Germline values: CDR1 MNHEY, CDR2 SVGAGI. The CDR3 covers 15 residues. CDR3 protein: CASNENLNRDNEQFF. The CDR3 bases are TGTGCCAGCAACGAGAATTTGAATCGGGACAATGAGCAGTTCTTC.